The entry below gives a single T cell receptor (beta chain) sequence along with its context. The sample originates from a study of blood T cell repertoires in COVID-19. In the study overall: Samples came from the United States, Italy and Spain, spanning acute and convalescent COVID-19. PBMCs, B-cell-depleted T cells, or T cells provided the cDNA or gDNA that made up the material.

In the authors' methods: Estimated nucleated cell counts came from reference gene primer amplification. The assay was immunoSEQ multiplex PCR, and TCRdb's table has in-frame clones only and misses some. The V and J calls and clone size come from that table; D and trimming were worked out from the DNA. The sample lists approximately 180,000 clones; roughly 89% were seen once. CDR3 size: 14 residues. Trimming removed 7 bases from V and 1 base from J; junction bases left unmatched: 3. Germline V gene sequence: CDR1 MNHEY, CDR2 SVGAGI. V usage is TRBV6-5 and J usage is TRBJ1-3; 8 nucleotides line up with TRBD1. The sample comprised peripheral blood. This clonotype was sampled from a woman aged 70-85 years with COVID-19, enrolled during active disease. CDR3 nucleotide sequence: TGTGCCAGCAAAGGACAGGGATCTGGAAACACCATATATTTT. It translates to CASKGQGSGNTIYF.